This TCR beta chain was obtained from a study of CD8+CD57+ T cells in acquired aplastic anemia. There are 15 residues in the CDR3. V was clipped by 3 bases and J by 2 bases, with 8 bases between them. Looked up from germline, CDR1 is SNHLY and CDR2 is FYNNEI. This clonotype was counted many times. Whoever was chosen for sequencing had shown CD8+CD57+ cell expansion by flow cytometry. CDR3 and TCR beta VDJ profiling relied on a genomic DNA template. TCRdb ran MiXCR on the reads and lists one entry per CDR3 protein. Of under 200,000 distinct CDR3 sequences in the sample, less than 60% were seen once. The sequence came from a human donor with aplastic anemia. Sample: sorted CD4+, CD8+, or CD8+CD57+ T cells (not recorded which) from PBMCs. The chain couples TRBV2 to TRBJ2-6; D is possibly TRBD2 (6 bases). CDR3 region: CASSDGTPGANVLTF. CDR3 in DNA: TGTGCCAGCAGTGATGGGACTCCTGGGGCCAACGTCCTGACTTTC.